The source of this TCR beta chain is a study of blood T cell repertoires in COVID-19. Study-wide background: COVID-19 samples collected from the United States, Italy and Spain covered acute and convalescent phases. In each case, the material was cDNA or gDNA derived from T cells, B-cell-depleted T cells, or PBMCs.

Germline V lookup: CDR1 MNHEY, CDR2 SVGAGI. This CDR3 has 16 amino acids. V was clipped by 0 bases and J by 0 bases; unmatched bases: 4. Original handling: Estimated nucleated cell counts came from reference gene primer amplification. Sequencing used immunoSEQ multiplex PCR; TCRdb keeps in-frame clones, though not all of them. Clone size and the V and J calls come from that table; the DNA yielded D and trimming. The sample contains 350,000 to 450,000 clones, about 90% of which appear only once. The V and J genes are TRBV6-5 and TRBJ2-7; 8 bases are shared with TRBD1. The clonotype originates from a woman aged 55-69 years with COVID-19, enrolled during active disease. Specimen: peripheral blood. This CDR3 reads CASSYSLTGVSYEQYF. CDR3 DNA sequence: TGTGCCAGCAGTTACTCTCTGACAGGGGTCTCCTACGAGCAGTACTTC.